This T cell receptor (beta chain) was obtained from a study of a mutant IDH1 vaccine in newly diagnosed glioma (dated by TCRdb to about 2021). For context, the study as a whole: Of the 25 to 40 patients who were treated, about 62% were male and about 40% were female, and the mean age was around 40 years. Before enrollment, most patients had been given radiochemotherapy with temozolomide as standard therapy, while the rest had received either radiotherapy alone or temozolomide alone. Six visits were used for peripheral blood collection: V03 (baseline), V05, V07, V10, V12 and V13. Longitudinal TCRB deep sequencing was performed for approximately 24 treated patients wherever samples were available for exploratory analyses. What the study reported, not specific to this receptor: The authors noted that analyses of patient blood samples could not be reproduced because of sample limitations. Across multiple MHC alleles, vaccine-induced immune responses were seen in around 94% of patients. PBMC samples for TCRB deep sequencing were selected based on availability. Changes in the top peripheral T cell clonotypes picked up by TCRB sequencing did not appear to be linked to pseudoprogression.

Libraries were constructed by the immunoSEQ multiplex PCR assay. Rearranged TCR beta chain sequences were amplified with the hsTCRB Kit following the manufacturer's protocol. TCRB libraries were sequenced on an Illumina MiSeq. Turning to the authors' computational methods: The proprietary platform of the kit vendor was used for demultiplexing, trimming and gene mapping. The table comes from immuneACCESS by way of TCRdb, which keeps in-frame sequences with V and J called. Part of the clones is missing from these tables; in studies checked, under half for an unresolved V gene and the rest for unknown reasons. V and J calls plus clone size are reproduced from that table; the DNA served to infer D and trimming. Counted in this sample were over 75,000 clones; about 82% of them appeared once. The ten most abundant clones make up approximately 7.6% of the sample. A note on this clone: The specificity of this receptor is unknown. Base qualities are missing; no much larger clone stands one base away.

The time point label here, explained by the study, means: baseline, week 1 (first vaccination visit). This specimen's treatment or condition label, interpreted: pre-vaccination baseline after standard-of-care therapy. Donors had newly diagnosed WHO grade 3 or 4 IDH1-mutant astrocytomas with loss of nuclear ATRX. The samples were drawn from NOA16, a multicentre, single-arm, open-label phase I trial in Germany that tested a mutant IDH1 peptide vaccine in humans for the first time. Visit V03 blood draws served as the baseline sample for immunogenicity testing. Genomic DNA for TCRB sequencing was extracted from EDTA blood using the DNeasy Blood and Tissue Kit. The CDR3 holds 12 amino acids from the cysteine to the phenylalanine. The DNA shown is the 36-base CDR3, in frame from base 1. From a lookup of the germline V gene, CDR1 and CDR2 are SGHTA and FQGNSA. V sheds 0 bases and J sheds 2 bases, leaving 2 bases between their ends.

The sequence derives from a man aged 35 to 55 with glioma. The rearranged chain carries TRBV7-2 and TRBJ2-7, with no confident D gene call. Sequenced material: PBMCs, taken from a glioma patient treated with radiotherapy, temozolomide or both. CDR3 reads: CASSLAPYEQYF. The DNA sequence follows: TGTGCCAGCAGCTTAGCTCCCTACGAGCAGTACTTC.